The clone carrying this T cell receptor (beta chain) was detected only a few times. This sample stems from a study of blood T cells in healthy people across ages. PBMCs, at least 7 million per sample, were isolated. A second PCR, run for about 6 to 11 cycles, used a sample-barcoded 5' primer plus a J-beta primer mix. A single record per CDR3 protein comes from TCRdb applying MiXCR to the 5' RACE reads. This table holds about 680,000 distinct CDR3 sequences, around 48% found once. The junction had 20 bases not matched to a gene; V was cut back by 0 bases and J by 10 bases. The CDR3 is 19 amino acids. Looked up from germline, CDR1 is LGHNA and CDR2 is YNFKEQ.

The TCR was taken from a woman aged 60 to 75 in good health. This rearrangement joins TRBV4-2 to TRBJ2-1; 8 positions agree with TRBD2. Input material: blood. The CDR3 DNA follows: TGTGCCAGCAGCCAAGATCCGCCGGGAGGGCCCGAGGGAGTCGGCGAGCAGTTCTTC. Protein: CASSQDPPGGPEGVGEQFF.